These 3 T cell receptor beta chains came from one sample sequenced in a study of post-analysis software for immune sequencing data (dated by TCRdb to about 2015). The research as a whole found: Patients showed significantly higher frequencies than controls for a handful of TRBV segments, among them TRBV5-6, TRBV5-1 and TRBV20-1.

No antigen has been identified for these receptors. Libraries came from PCR. Sequencing instrument: Illumina HiSeq 2500. To reduce PCR and sequencing biases, unique molecular identifiers were built into the TCR beta cDNA libraries. TCRdb applied fastp at Q25 and MiXCR to the public reads, then kept only in-frame beta chains. Each CDR3 protein gets just one entry, which takes the most common genes and DNA from the rows behind it. For this sample there are approximately 160,000 distinct CDR3 sequences; approximately 28% appear just once. The ten most abundant clones make up roughly 1.6% of the sample. The material sequenced was blood. The origin of the receptors is a girl aged 5 to 17 with multiple sclerosis.

The chain combines TRBV6-5 with TRBJ2-7, with D perhaps matching TRBD1 or TRBD2 (5 bases each). V lost 5 bases and J lost 4, with 18 bases in between. Germline V gene sequence: CDR1 MNHEY, CDR2 SVGAGI. CDR3 length equals 15 residues. This chain's CDR3 is CASSASGTLGYEQYF. The CDR3 DNA follows: TGTGCCAGCAGTGCCTCCGGGACCCTTGGTTACGAGCAGTACTTC.

This clonotype was observed at least ten times. V gene TRBV5-6 combines with J gene TRBJ2-7; D remains unclear. CDR1 is SGHDT, CDR2 YYEEEE, per germline. This CDR3 contains 10 residues. With 6 bases removed from V and 12 bases from J, the gap between germline ends came to 13 bases. CDR3 residues: CASIILGPYF. CDR3 nucleotide sequence: TGTGCCAGCATCATTTTAGGACCGTACTTC.

This chain joins TRBV4-1 and TRBJ2-3; 15 bases line up with TRBD2. The germline CDR1 and CDR2 sequences are MGHRA and YSYEKL. V trimming: 7 bases; J trimming: 0 bases; junction bases outside the gene matches: 5. The CDR3 sequence is 17 residues long. The CDR3 loop reads CASTGLAGGGSTDTQYF. CDR3 DNA: TGCGCCAGCACGGGACTAGCGGGAGGCGGGAGCACAGATACGCAGTATTTT.